The source of this T cell receptor (beta chain) is a study of T cell clonotyping in hematopoietic cell transplantation. Notes on the study in general: No sorting was done, leaving CD4 and CD8 contributions mixed.

A remark on this clone: The antigen remains undetermined.

The V end lost 9 bases, the J end lost 0 bases, and 13 bases lay between the germline ends. There are 14 residues in the CDR3. In germline, CDR1 is SEHNR, CDR2 FQNEAQ (reference sequence). Using immunoSEQ multiplex PCR, the repertoire was profiled, and TCRdb retains in-frame clones only, with some absent. The sample lists around 37,000 clones; approximately 81% were seen once. Time point of the sample: recipient sample about 28 days before transplant, after cytoreduction. This chain joins TRBV7-9 and TRBJ2-3, with D perhaps TRBD1 (5 bases). This TCR derives from a man aged 60 to 69 with acute myeloid leukemia. Some clones in this sample may be carry-over from other donors' samples. Source: peripheral blood mononuclear cells, taken before stem cell transplant. The CDR3 DNA reads as TGTGCCAGTAAGGGGCCGTATAGCACAGATACGCAGTATTTT. Its protein is CASKGPYSTDTQYF. The whole variable domain, remainder taken from reference TRBV7-9 and TRBJ2-3, is DTGVSQNPRHKITKRGQNVTFRCDPISEHNRLYWYRQTLGQGPEFLTYFQNEAQLEKSRLLSDRFSAERPKGSFSTLEIQRTEQGDSAMYLCASKGPYSTDTQYFGPGTRLTVL.